This T cell receptor beta chain stems from a study of T cell repertoires in cytomegalovirus infection. Study details: Recently identified HLA-C-restricted CMV epitopes were among the peptides used. General observations from the study: HLA-C-restricted TCR beta clonotypes specific for CMV led the ex vivo response.

TCRdb reprocessed the reads via MiXCR and lists one record per CDR3 protein. The table records around 77,000 distinct CDR3 sequences, about 20% of them present only once. This clonotype was detected a few times. Its target is unknown. V was trimmed by 4 bases and J by 2 bases, leaving 11 bases between them. Germline-derived CDR1 and CDR2 are SGHTA and FQGTGA. This CDR3 has 14 residues. The sequence came from a human donor in good health (CMV status not recorded). Some clones in this sample may be carry-over from other donors' samples. The chain is built from TRBV7-3 and TRBJ2-5; perhaps TRBD1 as D (5 bases). Sequencing was performed on CD8+ T cells from cultured PBMCs, taken from culture after CMV antigen stimulation. CDR3 amino acids: CASSSPYRQETQYF. DNA for the CDR3: TGTGCCAGCAGCTCCCCATACAGGCAAGAGACCCAGTACTTC.